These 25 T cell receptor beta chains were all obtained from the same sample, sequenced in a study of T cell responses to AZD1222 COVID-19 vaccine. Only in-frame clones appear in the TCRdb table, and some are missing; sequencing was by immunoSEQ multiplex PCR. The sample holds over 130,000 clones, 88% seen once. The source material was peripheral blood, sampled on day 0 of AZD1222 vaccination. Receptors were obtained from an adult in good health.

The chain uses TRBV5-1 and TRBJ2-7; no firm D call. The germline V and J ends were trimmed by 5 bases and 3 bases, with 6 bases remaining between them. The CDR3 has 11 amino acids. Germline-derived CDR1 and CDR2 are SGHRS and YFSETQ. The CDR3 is CASRTNYEQYF. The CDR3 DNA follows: TGCGCCAGCAGAACCAACTACGAGCAGTACTTC.

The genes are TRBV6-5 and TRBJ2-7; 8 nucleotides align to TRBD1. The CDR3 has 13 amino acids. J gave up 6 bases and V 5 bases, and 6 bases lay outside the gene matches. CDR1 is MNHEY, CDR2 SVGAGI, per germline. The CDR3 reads CASSQLTGAEQYF. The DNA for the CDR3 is TGTGCCAGCAGTCAACTGACAGGGGCCGAGCAGTACTTC.

This CDR3 reads CASSSLELTSHLPQAQYF. In DNA, the CDR3 is TGTGCCAGCAGCTCGCTTGAATTGACTAGCCACCTTCCCCAGGCGCAGTATTTT. The genes are TRBV5-6 and TRBJ2-3, with TRBD2 identical over 7 bases. In germline, CDR1 is SGHDT, CDR2 YYEEEE. The CDR3 is made up of 18 amino acids. V lost 3 bases and J lost 10; bases outside the gene matches: 23.

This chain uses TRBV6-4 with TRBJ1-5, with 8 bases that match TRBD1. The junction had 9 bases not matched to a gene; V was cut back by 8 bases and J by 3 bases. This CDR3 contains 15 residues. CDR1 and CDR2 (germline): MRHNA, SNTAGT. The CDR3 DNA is TGTGCCAGCCGGGACAGGTGGGTTCCCAATCAGCCCCAGCATTTT. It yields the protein CASRDRWVPNQPQHF.

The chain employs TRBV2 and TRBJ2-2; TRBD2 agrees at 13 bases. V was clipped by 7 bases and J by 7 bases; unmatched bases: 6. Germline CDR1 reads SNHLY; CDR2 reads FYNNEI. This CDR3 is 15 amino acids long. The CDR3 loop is CASKPLAGGNGELFF. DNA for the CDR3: TGTGCCAGCAAACCACTAGCGGGAGGGAACGGGGAGCTGTTTTTT.

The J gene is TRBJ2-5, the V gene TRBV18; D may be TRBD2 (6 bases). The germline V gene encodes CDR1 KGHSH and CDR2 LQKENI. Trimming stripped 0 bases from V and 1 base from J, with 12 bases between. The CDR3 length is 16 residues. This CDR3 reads CASSPPGGTFQETQYF. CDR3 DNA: TGTGCCAGCTCACCACCCGGCGGGACGTTCCAAGAGACCCAGTACTTC.

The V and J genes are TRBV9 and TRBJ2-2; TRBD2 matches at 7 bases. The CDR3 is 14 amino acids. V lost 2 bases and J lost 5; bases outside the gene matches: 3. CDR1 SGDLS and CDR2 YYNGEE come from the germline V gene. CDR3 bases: TGTGCCAGCAGCGTGGGGCGGGAGACCGGGGAGCTGTTTTTT. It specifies CASSVGRETGELFF.

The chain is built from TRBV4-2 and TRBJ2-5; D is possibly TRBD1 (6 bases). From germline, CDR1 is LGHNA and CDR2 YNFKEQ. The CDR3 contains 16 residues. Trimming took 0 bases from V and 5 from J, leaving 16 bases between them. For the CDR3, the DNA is TGTGCCAGCAGCCAAGACCCGGCAGGGGTGGGCGAGACCCAGTACTTC. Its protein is CASSQDPAGVGETQYF.

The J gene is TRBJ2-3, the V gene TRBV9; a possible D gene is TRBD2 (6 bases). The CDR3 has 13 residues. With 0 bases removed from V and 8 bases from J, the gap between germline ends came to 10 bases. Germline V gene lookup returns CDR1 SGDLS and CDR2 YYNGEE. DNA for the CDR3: TGTGCCAGCAGCGTAGGGAGGGCCCCTACGCAGTATTTT. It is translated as CASSVGRAPTQYF.

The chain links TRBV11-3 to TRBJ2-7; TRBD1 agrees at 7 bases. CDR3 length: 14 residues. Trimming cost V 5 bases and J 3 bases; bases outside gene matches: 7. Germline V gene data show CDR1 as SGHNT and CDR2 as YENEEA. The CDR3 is CASSHTGTDYEQYF. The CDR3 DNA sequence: TGTGCCAGCAGCCACACCGGGACAGACTACGAGCAGTACTTC.

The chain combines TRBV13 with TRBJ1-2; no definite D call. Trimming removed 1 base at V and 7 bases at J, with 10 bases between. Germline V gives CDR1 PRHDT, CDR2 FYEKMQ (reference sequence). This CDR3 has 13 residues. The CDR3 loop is CASSLVTVGGYTF. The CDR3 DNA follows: TGTGCCAGCAGCTTAGTTACAGTCGGTGGCTACACCTTC.

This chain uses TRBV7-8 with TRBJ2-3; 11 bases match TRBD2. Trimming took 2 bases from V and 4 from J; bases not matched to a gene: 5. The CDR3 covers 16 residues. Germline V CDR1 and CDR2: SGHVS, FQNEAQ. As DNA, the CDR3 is TGTGCCAGCAGCTTAATAGCGGGAGGGAGTTCAGATACGCAGTATTTT. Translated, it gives CASSLIAGGSSDTQYF.

The CDR3 nucleotides are TGTGCCTGGAGTGTCACCAGGGTGTCTGGAAACACCATATATTTT. Encoded protein: CAWSVTRVSGNTIYF. The chain recombines TRBV30 with TRBJ1-3; tentative D call: TRBD1 (5 bases). Germline V gene sequence: CDR1 GTSNPN, CDR2 SVGIG (reference sequence). V was pared by 0 bases and J by 1 base, with 10 bases between. The CDR3 loop spans 15 amino acids.

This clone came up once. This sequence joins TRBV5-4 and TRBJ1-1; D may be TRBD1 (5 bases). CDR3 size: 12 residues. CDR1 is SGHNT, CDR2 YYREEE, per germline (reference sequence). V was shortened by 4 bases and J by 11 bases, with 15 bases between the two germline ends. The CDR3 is CASSRGPGGAFF. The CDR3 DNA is TGTGCCAGCAGCCGGGGACCCGGGGGGGCTTTCTTT. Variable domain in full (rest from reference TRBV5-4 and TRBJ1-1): ETGVTQSPTHLIKTRGQQVTLRCSSQSGHNTVSWYQQALGQGPQFIFQYYREEENGRGNFPPRFSGLQFPNYSSELNVNALELDDSALYLCASSRGPGGAFFGQGTRLTVV.

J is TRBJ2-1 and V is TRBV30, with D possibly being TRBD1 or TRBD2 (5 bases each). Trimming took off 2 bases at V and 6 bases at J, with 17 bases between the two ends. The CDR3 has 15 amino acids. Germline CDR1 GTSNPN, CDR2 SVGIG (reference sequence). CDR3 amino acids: CAWSNGELGPNEQFF. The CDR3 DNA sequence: TGTGCCTGGAGTAATGGGGAGCTGGGGCCCAATGAGCAGTTCTTC.

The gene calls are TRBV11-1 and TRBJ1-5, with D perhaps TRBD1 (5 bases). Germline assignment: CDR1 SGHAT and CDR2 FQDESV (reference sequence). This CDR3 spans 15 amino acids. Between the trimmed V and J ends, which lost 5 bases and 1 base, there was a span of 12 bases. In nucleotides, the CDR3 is TGTGCCAGCAGCCCCCAGGGTCGAAGCAATCAGCCCCAGCATTTT. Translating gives CASSPQGRSNQPQHF. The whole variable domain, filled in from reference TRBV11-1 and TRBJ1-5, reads EAEVAQSPRYKITEKSQAVAFWCDPISGHATLYWYRQILGQGPELLVQFQDESVVDDSQLPKDRFSAERLKGVDSTLKIQPAELGDSAMYLCASSPQGRSNQPQHFGDGTRLSIL.

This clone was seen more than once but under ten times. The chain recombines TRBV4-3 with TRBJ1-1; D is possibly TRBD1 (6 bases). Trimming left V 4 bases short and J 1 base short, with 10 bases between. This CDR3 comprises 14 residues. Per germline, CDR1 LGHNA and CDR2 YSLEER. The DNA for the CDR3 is TGCGCCAGCAGCCCAGGGACACCGAACACTGAAGCTTTCTTT. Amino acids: CASSPGTPNTEAFF.

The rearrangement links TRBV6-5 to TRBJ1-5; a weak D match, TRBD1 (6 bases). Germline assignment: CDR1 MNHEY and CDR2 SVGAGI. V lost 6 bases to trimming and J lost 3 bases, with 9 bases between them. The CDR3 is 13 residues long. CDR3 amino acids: CASRYRDNQPQHF. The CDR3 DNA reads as TGTGCCAGCAGGTACAGGGACAATCAGCCCCAGCATTTT.

CDR3 nucleotides: TGTGCCAGTAGTATTGGACAGGGCCAAGAGACCCAGTACTTC. Translated: CASSIGQGQETQYF. The chain employs TRBV19 and TRBJ2-5, with 8 bases identical to TRBD1. The CDR3 sequence is 14 residues long. V lost 3 bases, J lost 1 base, and 1 base stayed unmatched. Germline CDR1 reads LNHDA; CDR2 reads SQIVND (reference sequence).

As DNA, the CDR3 is TGTGCCAGCAACCCGACAGGGGGGGAGGAGACCCAGTACTTC. Encoded protein: CASNPTGGEETQYF. V gene TRBV6-5 combines with J gene TRBJ2-5; 9 bases line up with TRBD1. The germline gives CDR1 MNHEY, CDR2 SVGAGI. J was trimmed by 5 bases and V by 7 bases; bases with no gene match: 8. The CDR3 extends over 14 amino acids.

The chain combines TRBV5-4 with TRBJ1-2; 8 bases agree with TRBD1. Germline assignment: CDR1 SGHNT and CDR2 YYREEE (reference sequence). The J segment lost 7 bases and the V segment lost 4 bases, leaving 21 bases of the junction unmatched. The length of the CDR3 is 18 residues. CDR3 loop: CASSVINRGGTGSVGYTF. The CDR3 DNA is TGTGCCAGCAGCGTAATCAACAGGGGGGGTACAGGGTCGGTTGGCTACACCTTC.

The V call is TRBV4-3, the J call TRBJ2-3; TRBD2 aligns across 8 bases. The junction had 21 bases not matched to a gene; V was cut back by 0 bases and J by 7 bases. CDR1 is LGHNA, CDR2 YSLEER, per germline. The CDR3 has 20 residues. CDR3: CASSQDLSSGRGGLGYTQYF. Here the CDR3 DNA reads TGCGCCAGCAGCCAAGACTTGTCTAGCGGGCGGGGTGGACTGGGCTATACGCAGTATTTT.

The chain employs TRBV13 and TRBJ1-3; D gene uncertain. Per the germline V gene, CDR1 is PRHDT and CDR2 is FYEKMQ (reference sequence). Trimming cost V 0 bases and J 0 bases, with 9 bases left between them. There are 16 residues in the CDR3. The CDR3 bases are TGTGCCAGCAGCTTAGGAGGTTCAAGCTCTGGAAACACCATATATTTT. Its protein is CASSLGGSSSGNTIYF.

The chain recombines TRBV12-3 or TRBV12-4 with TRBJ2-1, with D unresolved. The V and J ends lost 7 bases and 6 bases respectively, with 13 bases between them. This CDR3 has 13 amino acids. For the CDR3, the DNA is TGTGCCAGCATTATCGGCAGGAGCAATGAGCAGTTCTTC. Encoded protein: CASIIGRSNEQFF.

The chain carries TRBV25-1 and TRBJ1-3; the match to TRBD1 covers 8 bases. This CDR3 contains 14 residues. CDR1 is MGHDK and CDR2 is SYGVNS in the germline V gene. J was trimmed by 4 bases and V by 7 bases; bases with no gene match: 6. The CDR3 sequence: CASKTGAGGNTIYF. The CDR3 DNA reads TGTGCCAGCAAGACAGGGGCGGGAGGAAACACCATATATTTT. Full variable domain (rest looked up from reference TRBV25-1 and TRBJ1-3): EADIYQTPRYLVIGTGKKITLECSQTMGHDKMYWYQQDPGMELHLIHYSYGVNSTEKGDLSSESTVSRIRTEHFPLTLESARPSHTSQYLCASKTGAGGNTIYFGEGSWLTVV.